This T cell receptor (beta chain) was observed in a study of blood T cell repertoires in COVID-19. The repertoire was sequenced with immunoSEQ multiplex PCR; TCRdb's copy has only in-frame clones and lacks some. The table has roughly 140,000 clones, roughly 86% seen once. This clone appeared a single time. Sequenced input: peripheral blood. This TCR was sampled from a human donor in a cohort sampled during active COVID-19.

The CDR3 DNA reads TGTGCCACCAGTGATCCAGGACAGGGGGCGTACGAGCAGTACTTC. This sequence encodes CATSDPGQGAYEQYF. The chain recombines TRBV24-1 with TRBJ2-7; 11 bases match TRBD1. This CDR3 contains 15 residues. V shed 3 bases and J 4 bases; nucleotides not matched to a gene: 4. Germline lookup yields CDR1 KGHDR and CDR2 SFDVKD.